The T cell receptor (beta chain) under discussion was sequenced for a study of chemoradiotherapy in HPV16-positive cancers. This clone was counted a few times. Repeated repertoire sampling spanned the course of chemoradiotherapy. Measured with immunoSEQ multiplex PCR; TCRdb has only the in-frame clones, and not every one. The sample consists of about 5,100 clones, 77% of them appearing once. This TCR was sampled from a human donor with HPV-associated anogenital cancer. The material was tumor tissue, obtained from a patient who underwent chemoradiotherapy.

The CDR3 DNA reads as TGTGCCAGTAGTATAGATCTTAGCGCCGGGGCCAACGTCCTGACTTTC. It codes for CASSIDLSAGANVLTF. The chain employs TRBV19 and TRBJ2-6; the D gene is possibly TRBD2 (5 bases). V lost 0 bases to trimming and J lost 4 bases, with 10 bases between them. Per germline, CDR1 LNHDA and CDR2 SQIVND (reference sequence). The CDR3 runs to 16 residues.